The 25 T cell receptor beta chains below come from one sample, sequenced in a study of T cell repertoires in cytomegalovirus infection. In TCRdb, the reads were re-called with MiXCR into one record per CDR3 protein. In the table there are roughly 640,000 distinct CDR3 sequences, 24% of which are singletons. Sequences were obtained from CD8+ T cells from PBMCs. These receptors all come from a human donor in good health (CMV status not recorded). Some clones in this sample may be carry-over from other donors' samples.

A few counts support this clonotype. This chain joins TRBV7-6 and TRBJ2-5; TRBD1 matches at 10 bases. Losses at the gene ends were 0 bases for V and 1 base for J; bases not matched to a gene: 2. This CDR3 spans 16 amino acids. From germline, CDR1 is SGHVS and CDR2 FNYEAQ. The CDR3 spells CASSLAGTGVQETQYF. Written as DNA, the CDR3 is TGTGCCAGCAGCTTAGCCGGGACAGGGGTCCAAGAGACCCAGTACTTC.

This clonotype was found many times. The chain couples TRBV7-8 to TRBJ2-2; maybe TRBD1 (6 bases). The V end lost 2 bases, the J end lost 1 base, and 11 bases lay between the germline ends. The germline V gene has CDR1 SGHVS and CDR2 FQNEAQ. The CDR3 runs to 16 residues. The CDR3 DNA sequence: TGTGCCAGCAGCTTACCCGGGACACAGAACACCGGGGAGCTGTTTTTT. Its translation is CASSLPGTQNTGELFF.

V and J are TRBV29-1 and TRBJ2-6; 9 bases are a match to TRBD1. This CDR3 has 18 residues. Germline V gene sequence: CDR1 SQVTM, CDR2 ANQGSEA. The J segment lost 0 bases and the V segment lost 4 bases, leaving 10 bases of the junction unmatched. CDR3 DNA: TGCAGCGTTGTTGGCTGGGACAGGGAGAGCTCTGGGGCCAACGTCCTGACTTTC. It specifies CSVVGWDRESSGANVLTF.

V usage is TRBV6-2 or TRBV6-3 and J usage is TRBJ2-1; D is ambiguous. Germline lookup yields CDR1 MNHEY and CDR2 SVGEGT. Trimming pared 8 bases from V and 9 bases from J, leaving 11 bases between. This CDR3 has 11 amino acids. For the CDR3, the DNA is TGTGCCAGCTTAGGTGGAAGTGAGCAGTTCTTC. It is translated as CASLGGSEQFF.

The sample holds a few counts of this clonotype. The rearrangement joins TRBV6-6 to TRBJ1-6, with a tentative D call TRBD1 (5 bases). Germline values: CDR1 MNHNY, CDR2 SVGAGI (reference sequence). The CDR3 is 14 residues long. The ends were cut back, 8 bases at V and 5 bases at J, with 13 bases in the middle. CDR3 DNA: TGTGCCAGCGAGGGCGGGGCTAATAATTCACCCCTCCACTTT. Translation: CASEGGANNSPLHF.

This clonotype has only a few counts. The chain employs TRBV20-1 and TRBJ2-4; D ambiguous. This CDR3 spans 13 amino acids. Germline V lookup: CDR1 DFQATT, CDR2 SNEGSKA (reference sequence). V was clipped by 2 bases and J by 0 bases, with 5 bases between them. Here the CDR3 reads CSARRPAKNIQYF. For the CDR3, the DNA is TGCAGTGCTAGACGTCCAGCCAAAAACATTCAGTACTTC.

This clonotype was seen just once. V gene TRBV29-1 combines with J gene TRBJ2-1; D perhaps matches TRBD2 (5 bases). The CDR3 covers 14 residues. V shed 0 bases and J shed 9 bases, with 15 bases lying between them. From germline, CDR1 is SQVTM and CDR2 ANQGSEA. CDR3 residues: CSVEDYSLTSEQFF. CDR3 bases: TGCAGCGTTGAAGATTATAGCCTTACTAGTGAGCAGTTCTTC.

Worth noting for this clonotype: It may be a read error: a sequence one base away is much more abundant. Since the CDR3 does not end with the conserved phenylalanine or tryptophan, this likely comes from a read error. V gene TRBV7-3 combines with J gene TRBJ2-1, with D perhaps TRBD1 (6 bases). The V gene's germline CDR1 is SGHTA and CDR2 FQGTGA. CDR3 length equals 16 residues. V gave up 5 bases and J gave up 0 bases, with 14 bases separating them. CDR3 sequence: CASSPVGQSSYNEQFI. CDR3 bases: TGTGCCAGCAGCCCCGTAGGACAGAGCTCCTACAATGAGCAGTTCATC.

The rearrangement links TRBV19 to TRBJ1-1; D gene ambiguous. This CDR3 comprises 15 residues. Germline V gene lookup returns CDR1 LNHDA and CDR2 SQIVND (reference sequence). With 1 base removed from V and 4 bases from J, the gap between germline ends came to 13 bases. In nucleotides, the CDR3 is TGTGCCAGTAGTATAGCTTGGGGTGGGAGCACTGAAGCTTTCTTT. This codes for CASSIAWGGSTEAFF. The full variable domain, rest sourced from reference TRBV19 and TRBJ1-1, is DGGITQSPKYLFRKEGQNVTLSCEQNLNHDAMYWYRQDPGQGLRLIYYSQIVNDFQKGDIAEGYSVSREKKESFPLTVTSAQKNPTAFYLCASSIAWGGSTEAFFGQGTRLTVV.

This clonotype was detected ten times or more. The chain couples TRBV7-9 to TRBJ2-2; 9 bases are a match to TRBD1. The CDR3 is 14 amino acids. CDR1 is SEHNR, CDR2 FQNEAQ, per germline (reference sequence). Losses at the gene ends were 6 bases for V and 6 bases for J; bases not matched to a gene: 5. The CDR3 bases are TGTGCCAGCAGATTCGACAGGGGGGCCGGGGAGCTGTTTTTT. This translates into CASRFDRGAGELFF. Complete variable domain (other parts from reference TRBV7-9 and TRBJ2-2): DTGVSQNPRHKITKRGQNVTFRCDPISEHNRLYWYRQTLGQGPEFLTYFQNEAQLEKSRLLSDRFSAERPKGSFSTLEIQRTEQGDSAMYLCASRFDRGAGELFFGEGSRLTVL.

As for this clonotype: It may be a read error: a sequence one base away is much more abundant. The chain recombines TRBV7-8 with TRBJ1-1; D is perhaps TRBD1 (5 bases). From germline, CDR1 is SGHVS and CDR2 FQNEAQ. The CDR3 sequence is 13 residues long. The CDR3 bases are TGTGCCAACAGCTTTACTTCAAAGGGGGAAGCTTTCTTT. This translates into CANSFTSKGEAFF. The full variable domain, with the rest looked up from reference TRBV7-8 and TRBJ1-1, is GAGVSQSPRYKVAKRGQDVALRCDPISGHVSLFWYQQALGQGPEFLTYFQNEAQLDKSGLPSDRFFAERPEGSVSTLKIQRTQQEDSAVYLCANSFTSKGEAFFGQGTRLTVV.

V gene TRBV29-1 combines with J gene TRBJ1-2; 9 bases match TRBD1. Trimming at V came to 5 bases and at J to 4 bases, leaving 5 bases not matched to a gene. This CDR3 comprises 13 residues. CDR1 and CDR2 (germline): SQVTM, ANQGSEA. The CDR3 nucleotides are TGCAGCGTTCGGACAGGGGTCGGCTATGGCTACACCTTC. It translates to CSVRTGVGYGYTF.

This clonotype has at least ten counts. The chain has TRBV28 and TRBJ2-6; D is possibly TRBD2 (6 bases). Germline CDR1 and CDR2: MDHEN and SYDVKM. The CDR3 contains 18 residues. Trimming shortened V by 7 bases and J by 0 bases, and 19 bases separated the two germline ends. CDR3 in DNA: TGTGCCAGCACCTCTCCGGGGGTCCGGGCCTCTGGGGCCAACGTCCTGACTTTC. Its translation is CASTSPGVRASGANVLTF.

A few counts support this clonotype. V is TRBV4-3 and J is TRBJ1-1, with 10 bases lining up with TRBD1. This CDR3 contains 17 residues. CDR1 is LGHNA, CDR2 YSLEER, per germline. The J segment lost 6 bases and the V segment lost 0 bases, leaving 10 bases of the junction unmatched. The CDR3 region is CASSQDRSGGQGAEAFF. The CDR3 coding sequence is TGCGCCAGCAGCCAAGATCGAAGCGGAGGACAGGGGGCTGAAGCTTTCTTT.

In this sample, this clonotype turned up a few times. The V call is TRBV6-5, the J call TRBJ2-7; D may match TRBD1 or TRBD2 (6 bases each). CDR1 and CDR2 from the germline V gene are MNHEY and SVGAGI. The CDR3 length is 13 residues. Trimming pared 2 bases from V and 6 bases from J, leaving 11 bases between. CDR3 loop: CASSYHPGAEQYV. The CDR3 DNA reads TGTGCCAGCAGTTACCATCCGGGGGCCGAGCAGTACGTC.

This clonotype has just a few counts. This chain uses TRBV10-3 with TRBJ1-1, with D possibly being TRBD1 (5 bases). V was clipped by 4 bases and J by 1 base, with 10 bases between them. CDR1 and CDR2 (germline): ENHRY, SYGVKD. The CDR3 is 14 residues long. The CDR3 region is CAISAGLSNTEAFF. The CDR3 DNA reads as TGTGCCATCAGTGCGGGGCTCTCGAACACTGAAGCTTTCTTT.

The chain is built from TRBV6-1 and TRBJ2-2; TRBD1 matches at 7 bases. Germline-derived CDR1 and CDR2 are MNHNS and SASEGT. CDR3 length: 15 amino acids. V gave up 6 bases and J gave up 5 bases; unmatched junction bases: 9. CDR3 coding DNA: TGTGCCAGCAGCCCTCACAGGGGCCGTACCGGGGAGCTGTTTTTT. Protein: CASSPHRGRTGELFF.

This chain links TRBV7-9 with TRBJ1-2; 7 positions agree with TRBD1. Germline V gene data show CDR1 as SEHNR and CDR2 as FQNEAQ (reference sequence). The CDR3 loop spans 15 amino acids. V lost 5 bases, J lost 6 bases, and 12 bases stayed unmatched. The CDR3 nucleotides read TGTGCCAGCAGCGCGACAGGGAAGCTACCTAATGGCTACACCTTC. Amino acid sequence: CASSATGKLPNGYTF.

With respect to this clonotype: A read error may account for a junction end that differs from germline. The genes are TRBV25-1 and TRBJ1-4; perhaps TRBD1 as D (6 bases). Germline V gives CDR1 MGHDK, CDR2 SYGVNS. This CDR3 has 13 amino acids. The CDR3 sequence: CVSSGRGIEKLFF. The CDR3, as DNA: TGTGTCAGCAGTGGCAGGGGTATTGAAAAACTGTTTTTT.

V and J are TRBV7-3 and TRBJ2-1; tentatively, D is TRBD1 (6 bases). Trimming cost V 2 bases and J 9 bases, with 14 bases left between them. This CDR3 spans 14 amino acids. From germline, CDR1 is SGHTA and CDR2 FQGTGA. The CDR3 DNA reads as TGTGCCAGCAGCTTAGTGGGGGCGGGTAGTGAGCAGTTCTTC. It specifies CASSLVGAGSEQFF.

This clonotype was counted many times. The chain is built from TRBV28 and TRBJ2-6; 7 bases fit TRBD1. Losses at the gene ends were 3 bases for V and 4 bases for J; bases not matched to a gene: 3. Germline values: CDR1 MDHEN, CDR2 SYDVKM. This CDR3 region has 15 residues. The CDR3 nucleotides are TGTGCCAGCAGTTTCGACAGGGCCGGGGCCAACGTCCTGACTTTC. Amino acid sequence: CASSFDRAGANVLTF. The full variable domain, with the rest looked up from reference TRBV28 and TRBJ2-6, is DVKVTQSSRYLVKRTGEKVFLECVQDMDHENMFWYRQDPGLGLRLIYFSYDVKMKEKGDIPEGYSVSREKKERFSLILESASTNQTSMYLCASSFDRAGANVLTFGAGSRLTVL.

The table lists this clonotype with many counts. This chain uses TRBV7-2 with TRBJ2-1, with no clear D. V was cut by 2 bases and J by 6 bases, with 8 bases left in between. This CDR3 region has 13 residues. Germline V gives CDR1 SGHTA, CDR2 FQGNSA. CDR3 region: CASSLTGFNEQFF. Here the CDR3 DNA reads TGTGCCAGCAGCTTAACCGGTTTCAATGAGCAGTTCTTC.

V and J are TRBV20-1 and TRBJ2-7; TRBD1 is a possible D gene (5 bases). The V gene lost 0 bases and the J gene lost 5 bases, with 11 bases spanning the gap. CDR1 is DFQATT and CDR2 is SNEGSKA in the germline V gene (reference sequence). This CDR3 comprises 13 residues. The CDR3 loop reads CSARDWQGHEQYF. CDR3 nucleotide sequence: TGCAGTGCTAGAGATTGGCAGGGCCACGAGCAGTACTTC.

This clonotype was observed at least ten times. In DNA form, the CDR3 reads TGTGCCAGCAGTGTACAGGGGGCTATCTCCTACAATGAGCAGTTCTTC. It translates to CASSVQGAISYNEQFF. The genes are TRBV27 and TRBJ2-1, with TRBD1 identical over 9 bases. The V gene end was trimmed by 5 bases and the J gene end by 0 bases; junction bases not matched to a gene: 5. This CDR3 has 16 residues. Germline CDR1 MNHEY, CDR2 SMNVEV (reference sequence).

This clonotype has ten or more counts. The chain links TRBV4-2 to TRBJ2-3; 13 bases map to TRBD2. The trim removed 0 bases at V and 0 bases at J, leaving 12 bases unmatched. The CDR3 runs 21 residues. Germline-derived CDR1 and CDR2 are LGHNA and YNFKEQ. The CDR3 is CASSQEHTSGGALFSTDTQYF. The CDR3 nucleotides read TGTGCCAGCAGCCAAGAGCATACTAGCGGGGGGGCCCTTTTTAGCACAGATACGCAGTATTTT.